This TCR beta chain was identified during a study of cytomegalovirus exposure and HLA in healthy donors. Study-wide background: Sequencing of about 179 million T cells in an earlier analysis found 95 million to 120 million unique TCR beta sequences. Study results and limitations: Per a prior analysis, the majority of TCR beta V segments were productive roughly 87% or roughly 30% of the time.

Both 60 Vbeta primers and 13 Jbeta primers went into the PCR. TCRdb's copy holds only in-frame clones and misses some; the assay was immunoSEQ multiplex PCR. The sample holds 150,000 to 200,000 clones; about 84% are singletons and the top ten take around 14%. In its sample, this clone was seen a few times. Its antigen is not known. V shed 4 bases, J shed 2 bases, and the junction held 2 bases outside the gene matches. Per germline, CDR1 LGHNA and CDR2 YSLEER. CDR3 length: 15 amino acids. This clonotype was obtained from a woman in her thirties in good health and CMV-seropositive. The sequenced sample consisted of PBMCs. This chain uses TRBV4-3 with TRBJ2-7; 13 nucleotides align to TRBD2. CDR3 in amino acids: CASSPGTSGTYEQYF. The CDR3 DNA reads TGCGCCAGCAGCCCGGGGACTAGCGGGACCTACGAGCAGTACTTC.